The rows below give T cell receptor beta chains drawn from one sample of a study of radiation and T cells in renal cell carcinoma. TCRdb's copy holds only in-frame clones and misses some; the assay was immunoSEQ multiplex PCR. This table has about 140,000 clones, around four fifths appearing once. The input for sequencing was blood, taken from a patient whose treatment included radiotherapy and nephrectomy. These receptors originate from a woman aged 45-65 years with renal cell carcinoma. Each CDR3 is given without its conserved first and last residue. The D gene is left open where the match is weak.

cdr3_aa,v_call,d_call,j_call
ASSEPRVGTQY,TRBV10-2,.,TRBJ2-5
ASSEDTYEQY,TRBV6-1,.,TRBJ2-7
AISVEVGAEAF,TRBV10-3,.,TRBJ1-1
ASSQGATGSTDTQY,TRBV7-2,TRBD1,TRBJ2-3
ASSGTVEAF,TRBV28,.,TRBJ1-1
ASSLLGEGTDTQY,TRBV28,.,TRBJ2-3
ASSGPGTVQPQH,TRBV6-1,TRBD1,TRBJ1-5
ASRETGGRNTGELF,TRBV25-1,TRBD1,TRBJ2-2
ASSQHRNEKLF,TRBV5-1,.,TRBJ1-4
AAGLGTSA,TRBV21-1,.,TRBJ1-2
ASTLDRGTTEAF,TRBV19,TRBD1,TRBJ1-1
ASSWARGLSPLH,TRBV27,TRBD1,TRBJ1-6
ASSEGVGGAGNTIY,TRBV25-1,.,TRBJ1-3
ASSYLGARHEKLF,TRBV6-5,.,TRBJ1-4
ASSTRDTNNEQF,TRBV6-5,.,TRBJ2-1
ASTNRDYEQY,TRBV2,.,TRBJ2-7
ASSLGVRGTEAF,TRBV5-1,.,TRBJ1-1
ASGDRSLEATDTQY,TRBV5-1,TRBD1,TRBJ2-3
ASSSDRIQETQY,TRBV6-9,.,TRBJ2-5
THRDSILYEQY,TRBV29-1,TRBD1,TRBJ2-7
ASGPGQGVTDTQY,TRBV5-1,TRBD1,TRBJ2-3
ASTSWRDHEQY,TRBV7-9,.,TRBJ2-7
ASSAGLEQY,TRBV9,.,TRBJ2-7
ASSVRGILGNTIY,TRBV9,.,TRBJ1-3
AISELQLNTEAF,TRBV10-3,.,TRBJ1-1
ASSWGTGTVRGYT,TRBV5-1,TRBD1,TRBJ1-2
ASSLSGGGNTGELF,TRBV5-1,TRBD1,TRBJ2-2
ASSPSTRETQY,TRBV7-3,.,TRBJ2-5
ASSQLAGDADTQY,TRBV5-1,TRBD2,TRBJ2-3
ASSESGWQGSSYEQY,TRBV25-1,.,TRBJ2-7
ASSSGEASGQY,TRBV7-9,.,TRBJ2-7
ASSTGSNYGYT,TRBV19,.,TRBJ1-2
ASSLATGPTNEKLF,TRBV5-1,TRBD1,TRBJ1-4
ASPSSVRQY,TRBV10-3,.,TRBJ2-7
AWSFPKPNTEAF,TRBV30,.,TRBJ1-1
ASSDGSSYEQY,TRBV5-1,.,TRBJ2-7
ASSLWGTGSYEQY,TRBV5-1,TRBD1,TRBJ2-7
ASCPQGPSPLH,TRBV27,.,TRBJ1-6
ASSLGQARSDVLT,TRBV7-2,TRBD1,TRBJ2-6
ASSQAATGPYEQY,TRBV4-3,TRBD1,TRBJ2-7
ASSPRSEQGAGEQY,TRBV5-1,TRBD1,TRBJ2-7
ASSLTGQLTDTQY,TRBV7-2,TRBD1,TRBJ2-3
ASSPESTGSQY,TRBV18,.,TRBJ2-7
SVGLGDFNYGYT,TRBV29-1,.,TRBJ1-2
ASSYRPGEGYGYT,TRBV6-5,.,TRBJ1-2
ASSQAWGGSSYEQY,TRBV4-3,TRBD2,TRBJ2-7
ASSSSVGKETQY,TRBV7-2,.,TRBJ2-5
ASRTQGSGGTEAF,TRBV28,.,TRBJ1-1
ASSPGTALGIQY,TRBV5-1,TRBD1,TRBJ2-4
ASSYGAESTYEQY,TRBV6-5,.,TRBJ2-7
AWSVRQGEGGYT,TRBV30,.,TRBJ1-2
AWSVDLSGNTIY,TRBV30,.,TRBJ1-3